Listed below are T cell receptor beta chains from one sample, sequenced in a study of T cell responses to AZD1222 COVID-19 vaccine. Assay: immunoSEQ multiplex PCR; the TCRdb copy retains only in-frame clones and omits some. The table includes tens of thousands of clones, roughly 86% detected once. The source material was peripheral blood, sampled on day 0 of MenACWY control vaccination. All receptors come from an adult in good health. Each CDR3 is given with its conserved first and last residue.

j_gene,v_gene,CDR3aa
TRBJ1-2,TRBV4-1,CASSQVTGGQQANYGYTF
TRBJ1-1,TRBV28,CASRGANPNTEAFF
TRBJ1-2,TRBV5-5,CASSSNRDAINYGYTF
TRBJ2-5,TRBV30,CAGGAGQEDQETQYF
TRBJ2-5,TRBV5-5,CASSFSSGQQGETQYF
TRBJ2-1,TRBV10-3,CASTLAGGNEQFF
TRBJ1-5,TRBV25-1,CASSELGRNQPQHF
TRBJ1-2,TRBV25-1,CASSWGFNYGYTF
TRBJ2-1,TRBV14,CARRVEGENNEQFF
TRBJ2-7,TRBV27,CASSLVSGGFYEQYF
TRBJ1-5,TRBV6-5,CASKENRGNQPQHF
TRBJ1-2,TRBV2,CASSRMTGLNF
TRBJ2-6,TRBV19,CASSADRDSSGANVLTF
TRBJ2-3,TRBV18,CASSREEATDTQYF
TRBJ1-6,TRBV12-3/TRBV12-4,CASSRDAYSPLHF
TRBJ1-5,TRBV16,CASSPQGGPSNQPQHF